The 29 T cell receptor beta chains reported below all come from one sample, sequenced in a study of blood T cell repertoires in COVID-19. The method was immunoSEQ multiplex PCR; TCRdb's version includes in-frame clones alone and lacks a portion of them. Among about 73,000 clones listed, roughly 82% were seen once. The sample taken for sequencing was peripheral blood. The source of these receptors is a woman between 55 and 75 years old with acute or convalescent COVID-19.

CDR3 nucleotide sequence: TGTGCCAGCAGGGAACGGGGGGCTGATCGAGAGACCCAGTACTTC. This translates into CASRERGADRETQYF. The chain uses TRBV28 and TRBJ2-5, with D possibly matching TRBD2 (7 bases). In germline, CDR1 is MDHEN, CDR2 SYDVKM. The CDR3 runs 15 residues. With 6 bases removed from V and 4 bases from J, the gap between germline ends came to 18 bases. Full variable domain (outside the CDR3, taken from reference TRBV28 and TRBJ2-5): DVKVTQSSRYLVKRTGEKVFLECVQDMDHENMFWYRQDPGLGLRLIYFSYDVKMKEKGDIPEGYSVSREKKERFSLILESASTNQTSMYLCASRERGADRETQYFGPGTRLLVL.

The chain joins TRBV7-8 to TRBJ1-4; D may be TRBD1 (5 bases). Germline CDR1 reads SGHVS; CDR2 reads FQNEAQ. The CDR3 runs to 17 residues. With 7 bases removed from V and 4 bases from J, the gap between germline ends came to 22 bases. CDR3 amino acids: CASNRGRAMGFNEKLFF. The CDR3 region has the DNA TGTGCCAGCAATAGGGGCAGGGCAATGGGCTTTAATGAAAAACTGTTTTTT.

The chain uses TRBV6-1 and TRBJ1-5, with D possibly TRBD1 on 6 matching bases. The germline CDR1 and CDR2 sequences are MNHNS and SASEGT. The CDR3 spans 14 residues. Deletions cut 2 bases from V and 7 bases from J, with 12 bases between. The CDR3 loop is CASSERTVKQPQHF. The CDR3 nucleotides are TGTGCCAGCAGTGAAAGGACAGTCAAACAGCCCCAGCATTTT.

The CDR3: CASSVSGGAKNEQYF. The CDR3 DNA reads as TGTGCCAGCAGCGTTAGCGGGGGGGCCAAAAACGAGCAGTACTTC. The chain uses TRBV5-4 and TRBJ2-7; 11 nucleotides agree with TRBD2. V shed 4 bases and J 5 bases; nucleotides not matched to a gene: 8. The CDR3 spans 15 residues. Germline V gene sequence: CDR1 SGHNT, CDR2 YYREEE (reference sequence).

The gene calls are TRBV9 and TRBJ1-1; 10 bases match TRBD1. The CDR3 contains 16 residues. V lost 4 bases and J lost 4; bases outside the gene matches: 10. Germline values: CDR1 SGDLS, CDR2 YYNGEE. For the CDR3, the DNA is TGTGCCAGCAGCTACCGGGACAGGGGTTCCGGCACTGAAGCTTTCTTT. It yields the protein CASSYRDRGSGTEAFF. Full variable domain (remainder filled in from reference TRBV9 and TRBJ1-1): DSGVTQTPKHLITATGQRVTLRCSPRSGDLSVYWYQQSLDQGLQFLIQYYNGEERAKGNILERFSAQQFPDLHSELNLSSLELGDSALYFCASSYRDRGSGTEAFFGQGTRLTVV.

The chain couples TRBV5-1 to TRBJ2-2, with 7 bases lining up with TRBD1. Per germline, CDR1 SGHRS and CDR2 YFSETQ. The CDR3 is 16 residues long. The V gene end was trimmed by 0 bases and the J gene end by 4 bases; junction bases not matched to a gene: 6. CDR3 loop: CASSLEGGLTTGELFF. As DNA, the CDR3 is TGCGCCAGCAGCTTGGAAGGGGGCCTGACCACCGGGGAGCTGTTTTTT.

The chain carries TRBV2 and TRBJ1-2; D perhaps matches TRBD1 (6 bases). This CDR3 comprises 14 residues. Trimming removed 7 bases at V and 0 bases at J, with 12 bases between. The V gene's germline CDR1 is SNHLY and CDR2 FYNNEI. CDR3 sequence: CASIRQVSNYGYTF. As DNA, the CDR3 is TGTGCCAGCATTCGACAGGTGTCTAACTATGGCTACACCTTC.

About this clone: Different DNA sequences within this sample yield the same CDR3. The J gene is TRBJ2-7, the V gene TRBV3-1 (or the pseudogene TRBV3-2), with 9 bases that match TRBD1. Looked up from germline, CDR1 is LGHDT and CDR2 is YNNKEL (reference sequence). The CDR3 spans 14 residues. J lost 2 bases, V lost 4 bases, and 3 bases had no gene match. Here the CDR3 reads CASSPGTGTYEQYF. CDR3 bases: TGTGCCAGCAGCCCCGGGACAGGGACCTACGAGCAGTACTTC.

The CDR3 is CASSPALTGQDGYTF. CDR3 sequence (DNA): TGTGCCAGCTCACCTGCCCTGACAGGGCAGGATGGCTACACCTTC. The chain is built from TRBV18 and TRBJ1-2, with 7 bases lining up with TRBD1. This CDR3 spans 15 amino acids. The trim removed 3 bases at V and 6 bases at J, leaving 10 bases unmatched. CDR1 KGHSH and CDR2 LQKENI come from the germline V gene. The full variable domain, rest sourced from reference TRBV18 and TRBJ1-2, is NAGVMQNPRHLVRRRGQEARLRCSPMKGHSHVYWYRQLPEEGLKFMVYLQKENIIDESGMPKERFSAEFPKEGPSILRIQQVVRGDSAAYFCASSPALTGQDGYTFGSGTRLTVV.

In regard to this clone: A read error may account for a junction end that differs from germline. This sequence joins TRBV7-7 and TRBJ2-1; 10 bases agree with TRBD1. The germline gives CDR1 SSHAT, CDR2 FNYEAQ (reference sequence). The CDR3 consists of 15 residues. Written as DNA, the CDR3 is TGTGCTAGCAGCTTAGGGGTGGGACAGGGGTTTGAGCAGTTCTTC. It translates to CASSLGVGQGFEQFF.

This chain links TRBV7-2 with TRBJ2-7; D possibly corresponds to TRBD2 (6 bases). The CDR3 runs 14 residues. The ends were cut back, 1 base at V and 2 bases at J, with 9 bases in the middle. CDR1 and CDR2 (germline): SGHTA, FQGNSA. CDR3 in DNA: TGTGCCAGCAGCTTAGTGGGGGAGGCCTACGAGCAGTACTTC. Translated: CASSLVGEAYEQYF.

The rearrangement joins TRBV5-4 to TRBJ2-5, with 11 bases fitting TRBD1. Germline CDR1 SGHNT, CDR2 YYREEE (reference sequence). J lost 5 bases, V lost 3 bases, and 6 bases had no gene match. The CDR3 runs 15 residues. This CDR3 is CASSWDRGTSETQYF. Here the CDR3 DNA reads TGTGCCAGCAGCTGGGACAGGGGGACTTCGGAGACCCAGTACTTC.

The chain combines TRBV9 with TRBJ1-2; D remains ambiguous. The CDR3 length is 14 residues. V was pared by 0 bases and J by 8 bases, with 14 bases between. The germline gives CDR1 SGDLS, CDR2 YYNGEE. The CDR3 DNA follows: TGTGCCAGCAGCGTAGAAGCCGCGGGCGTGGGCTACACCTTC. Translation gives CASSVEAAGVGYTF.

The genes are TRBV7-2 and TRBJ2-5, with 13 nucleotides matching TRBD2. The V segment lost 5 bases and the J segment 2 bases; nucleotides outside the gene matches: 8. The CDR3 contains 17 residues. Germline V gene lookup returns CDR1 SGHTA and CDR2 FQGNSA. The CDR3 region is CASSPPGLAGLQETQYF. The CDR3 DNA follows: TGTGCCAGCAGCCCACCGGGACTAGCGGGACTACAAGAGACCCAGTACTTC.

This chain links TRBV5-6 with TRBJ1-5, with TRBD1 as a possible D gene (6 bases). The CDR3 totals 15 residues. Per the germline V gene, CDR1 is SGHDT and CDR2 is YYEEEE. Trimming cost V 2 bases and J 4 bases, with 13 bases left between them. In DNA, the CDR3 is TGTGCCAGCAGCTTCGGGACACATCGGAATCAGCCCCAGCATTTT. Amino acids: CASSFGTHRNQPQHF.

For the CDR3, the DNA is TGTGCCAGCAGCCAAGAAAGTGCTCGTCCCGTAGGGGGTAGCGGAAACACCATATATTTT. Translated, it gives CASSQESARPVGGSGNTIYF. The rearrangement links TRBV4-2 to TRBJ1-3; possible D gene TRBD1, 6 bases. The CDR3 covers 20 residues. V was clipped by 0 bases and J by 4 bases, with 25 bases between them. Germline lookup yields CDR1 LGHNA and CDR2 YNFKEQ.

The chain couples TRBV30 to TRBJ2-7; no clear D gene. Germline loops: CDR1 GTSNPN, CDR2 SVGIG (reference sequence). The CDR3 sequence is 12 residues long. V lost 2 bases, J lost 4 bases, and 9 bases lay in between. CDR3 in amino acids: CAWSNPRYEQYF. The CDR3 nucleotides read TGTGCCTGGAGTAATCCACGGTACGAGCAGTACTTC.

The chain is built from TRBV28 and TRBJ1-1; 8 nucleotides agree with TRBD1. The CDR3 is 14 residues long. Germline values: CDR1 MDHEN, CDR2 SYDVKM. The trim removed 5 bases at V and 11 bases at J, leaving 13 bases unmatched. The CDR3 nucleotides read TGTGCCAGCAGTCCAGGGGGCGAATGGGTGAGGGCTTTCTTT. It translates to CASSPGGEWVRAFF.

The chain joins TRBV7-3 to TRBJ2-1; 7 bases are a match to TRBD2. Germline V lookup: CDR1 SGHTA, CDR2 FQGTGA. The length of the CDR3 is 21 residues. The J segment lost 0 bases and the V segment lost 5 bases, leaving 22 bases of the junction unmatched. The CDR3 is CASSIGPSGTLRGSSYNEQFF. In DNA form, the CDR3 reads TGTGCCAGCAGCATAGGACCAAGCGGGACGCTTCGGGGAAGCTCCTACAATGAGCAGTTCTTC.

The J gene is TRBJ2-7, the V gene TRBV6-5, with 7 bases lining up with TRBD1. Looked up from germline, CDR1 is MNHEY and CDR2 is SVGAGI. Losses at the gene ends were 0 bases for V and 6 bases for J; bases not matched to a gene: 8. The CDR3 has 15 amino acids. The DNA of the CDR3 is TGTGCCAGCAGTTACTCCAGACAGGGTACGGGCGAGCAGTACTTC. Protein sequence: CASSYSRQGTGEQYF.

The gene calls are TRBV28 and TRBJ1-5, with 10 positions matching TRBD1. This CDR3 region has 14 residues. From germline, CDR1 is MDHEN and CDR2 SYDVKM. Trimming took 6 bases from V and 2 from J; bases not matched to a gene: 1. For the CDR3, the DNA is TGTGCCAGCAGGGGGACAGGGGGCAATCAGCCCCAGCATTTT. Its translation is CASRGTGGNQPQHF.

This chain uses TRBV15 with TRBJ2-7; a possible D gene is TRBD2 (6 bases). Germline V gene lookup returns CDR1 LNHNV and CDR2 YYDKDF (reference sequence). The CDR3 covers 12 residues. V gave up 8 bases and J gave up 3 bases, with 11 bases separating them. The CDR3 region is CATSPGGYEQYF. The CDR3 DNA follows: TGTGCCACCTCCCCCGGGGGCTACGAGCAGTACTTC.

This clone was counted between two and nine times. V usage is TRBV21-1 and J usage is TRBJ1-5. TRBV21-1 is given as a pseudogene. The CDR3 length is 16 residues. CDR3 bases: TGTGCCAGCAGACCCCGGAGGCATCCACGAGGGCAGCCCCAGCATTTT. Translation gives CASRPRRHPRGQPQHF.

The chain couples TRBV21-1 to TRBJ1-1; TRBD1, the table's D call, lacks a check against the DNA. TRBV21-1 has pseudogene status. The CDR3 is 15 amino acids. CDR3 nucleotide sequence: TGTGCCAGCAGCCCTGGGCAGGGAAGGGCCACTGAAGCTTTCTTT. Encoded protein: CASSPGQGRATEAFF.

V usage is TRBV9 and J usage is TRBJ2-5, with D perhaps TRBD2 (6 bases). In germline, CDR1 is SGDLS, CDR2 YYNGEE. Trimming cost V 4 bases and J 5 bases, with 12 bases left between them. The CDR3 has 13 residues. The CDR3 region has the DNA TGTGCCAGCAGCCCTCCGGGGAGGGAGACCCAGTACTTC. This translates into CASSPPGRETQYF.

The rearrangement uses TRBV7-9 and TRBJ1-1; D is uncertain. The V end lost 4 bases, the J end lost 0 bases, and 12 bases lay between the germline ends. The CDR3 has 15 amino acids. The germline CDR1 and CDR2 sequences are SEHNR and FQNEAQ (reference sequence). The DNA of the CDR3 is TGTGCCAGCAGCTCCACGACAAGCCTGAACACTGAAGCTTTCTTT. This encodes CASSSTTSLNTEAFF.

For the CDR3, the DNA is TGCGCCAGCAGCTTGGGGGGAGATGGAAACACCATATATTTT. It encodes CASSLGGDGNTIYF. The chain links TRBV5-1 to TRBJ1-3; D is unresolved. Between the trimmed V and J ends, which lost 0 bases and 3 bases, there was a span of 7 bases. Germline CDR1 and CDR2: SGHRS and YFSETQ. This CDR3 region has 14 residues.

This rearrangement joins TRBV23-1 to TRBJ2-3; possible D gene TRBD1, 5 bases. TRBV23-1 counts as an open reading frame of uncertain function. V lost 3 bases and J lost 7, with 14 bases in between. The CDR3 length is 14 residues. CDR3: CASSHTNGAYTQYF. The CDR3, as DNA: TGCGCCAGCAGTCATACTAATGGGGCATATACGCAGTATTTT.

The chain is built from TRBV5-1 and TRBJ2-1, with D possibly matching TRBD2 (5 bases). V was cut by 4 bases and J by 0 bases, with 11 bases left in between. CDR3 size: 15 residues. Germline CDR1 SGHRS, CDR2 YFSETQ. The CDR3: CASSPRGSSYNEQFF. CDR3 DNA: TGCGCCAGCAGCCCCCGAGGGAGCTCCTACAATGAGCAGTTCTTC. Looking up the rest from reference TRBV5-1 and TRBJ2-1 gives the full variable domain: KAGVTQTPRYLIKTRGQQVTLSCSPISGHRSVSWYQQTPGQGLQFLFEYFSETQRNKGNFPGRFSGRQFSNSRSEMNVSTLELGDSALYLCASSPRGSSYNEQFFGPGTRLTVL.